A single sample gave rise to the 4 T cell receptor beta chains below, sequenced in a study of neurological immune-mediated disorders. From the 5' RACE reads, TCRdb called clonotypes with MiXCR, one entry per CDR3 protein. The sample has tens of thousands of distinct CDR3 sequences; 4% to 6% are singletons. Sequencing was performed on PBMCs. The receptors derive from a woman aged 30 to 39 with multiple sclerosis.

This clonotype was detected many times. V usage is TRBV20-1 and J usage is TRBJ1-5; 7 bases fit TRBD1. CDR3 length: 13 residues. J lost 7 bases, V lost 2 bases, and 5 bases had no gene match. Looked up from germline, CDR1 is DFQATT and CDR2 is SNEGSKA (reference sequence). The CDR3, as DNA: TGCAGTGCTAGAAACCAGGGGGGACAGCCCCAGCATTTT. Translated, it gives CSARNQGGQPQHF.

This clonotype was seen ten or more times. V usage is TRBV10-3 and J usage is TRBJ2-2; maybe TRBD2 (6 bases). The CDR3 is 14 residues long. Trimming left V 10 bases short and J 0 bases short, with 12 bases between. Per the germline V gene, CDR1 is ENHRY and CDR2 is SYGVKD. The DNA for the CDR3 is TGTGCCACCGGAGGGCTCGCGAACACCGGGGAGCTGTTTTTT. This translates into CATGGLANTGELFF.

At least ten counts were recorded for this clonotype. This rearrangement joins TRBV7-8 to TRBJ2-7; D unclear. Germline V gene lookup returns CDR1 SGHVS and CDR2 FQNEAQ. There are 14 residues in the CDR3. Between the trimmed V and J ends, which lost 0 bases and 4 bases, there was a span of 10 bases. CDR3 protein: CASSLAIGRYEQYF. The CDR3 DNA is TGTGCCAGCAGCTTAGCTATCGGACGGTACGAGCAGTACTTC.

This clonotype was recorded many times. The chain recombines TRBV20-1 with TRBJ2-4, with D perhaps TRBD1 or TRBD2 (5 bases each). The germline V gene encodes CDR1 DFQATT and CDR2 SNEGSKA (reference sequence). This CDR3 comprises 17 residues. The V end lost 4 bases, the J end lost 3 bases, and 22 bases lay between the germline ends. CDR3 loop: CSAKNYQGVIDKNIQYF. For the CDR3, the DNA is TGCAGTGCTAAAAATTATCAGGGAGTAATTGACAAAAACATTCAGTACTTC.